These 17 T cell receptor beta chains were sequenced from one sample in a study of shared clonotypes between healthy human individuals. The repertoire was sequenced with immunoSEQ multiplex PCR; TCRdb's copy has only in-frame clones and lacks some. The sample lists about 2 million clones, 85% to 95% occurring once. The sequencing sample was made of naive CD4+ T cells sorted from blood. As for subset: CD45RA+ positively selected. Receptors originate from a young man in good health.

The chain is built from TRBV10-3 and TRBJ1-1; D not certain. V lost 8 bases to trimming and J lost 4 bases, with 8 bases between them. Germline CDR1 and CDR2: ENHRY and SYGVKD. This CDR3 has 11 residues. The DNA of the CDR3 is TGTGCCATCTCCAGTGCCACTGAAGCTTTCTTT. Residues: CAISSATEAFF.

The chain carries TRBV7-9 and TRBJ2-7, with a tentative D call TRBD1 (5 bases). Germline-derived CDR1 and CDR2 are SEHNR and FQNEAQ (reference sequence). The V gene lost 0 bases and the J gene lost 6 bases, with 12 bases spanning the gap. CDR3 length equals 14 residues. The CDR3 loop is CASSLASVGLEQYF. CDR3 in DNA: TGTGCCAGCAGCTTAGCCTCGGTGGGGCTCGAGCAGTACTTC.

On this clone: Additional DNA sequences in this sample encode the identical CDR3. The chain is built from TRBV27 and TRBJ1-2; the match to TRBD1 covers 8 bases. V gave up 6 bases and J gave up 2 bases; unmatched junction bases: 5. CDR3 length equals 14 residues. Germline-derived CDR1 and CDR2 are MNHEY and SMNVEV (reference sequence). The CDR3, as DNA: TGTGCCAGCAGACCGACAGGGGCCAACTATGGCTACACCTTC. It yields the protein CASRPTGANYGYTF.

For this clone: The junction does not match germline at one end; this may be a read error. V is TRBV5-4 and J is TRBJ2-5; 7 positions agree with TRBD2. Germline V gene lookup returns CDR1 SGHNT and CDR2 YYREEE (reference sequence). CDR3 length: 15 residues. The CDR3 is CASTLGTINQETQYF. CDR3 in DNA: TGTGCCAGCACCTTGGGGACTATCAACCAAGAGACCCAGTACTTC.

J is TRBJ1-2 and V is TRBV15, with 9 nucleotides matching TRBD1. V lost 2 bases and J lost 8; bases outside the gene matches: 6. There are 14 residues in the CDR3. Germline V gives CDR1 LNHNV, CDR2 YYDKDF (reference sequence). CDR3 in amino acids: CATSRWDRVWGYTF. As DNA, the CDR3 is TGTGCCACCAGCAGATGGGACAGGGTGTGGGGCTACACCTTC.

V gene TRBV7-2 combines with J gene TRBJ2-5; D is possibly TRBD1 (5 bases). The CDR3 contains 14 residues. V was pared by 3 bases and J by 2 bases, with 10 bases between. Germline V gene sequence: CDR1 SGHTA, CDR2 FQGNSA. CDR3: CASSLGQKQETQYF. The CDR3 coding sequence is TGTGCCAGCAGCTTGGGGCAGAAACAAGAGACCCAGTACTTC.

The gene calls are TRBV27 and TRBJ1-3; 9 bases agree with TRBD1. Losses at the gene ends were 2 bases for V and 2 bases for J; bases not matched to a gene: 22. CDR1 and CDR2 (germline): MNHEY, SMNVEV (reference sequence). This CDR3 region has 22 residues. CDR3 in DNA: TGTGCCAGCAGTTTACAGAGGGATAGTATTGGGGACAGGGAGCCAGCTGGAAACACCATATATTTT. This sequence encodes CASSLQRDSIGDREPAGNTIYF.

This sequence joins TRBV18 and TRBJ2-5; D may match TRBD1 or TRBD2 (6 bases each). The CDR3 consists of 12 residues. The germline V gene has CDR1 KGHSH and CDR2 LQKENI. The V gene lost 5 bases and the J gene lost 4 bases, with 8 bases spanning the gap. CDR3 sequence reads: CASSKGGETQYF. CDR3 sequence (DNA): TGTGCCAGCTCAAAGGGGGGAGAGACCCAGTACTTC.

The gene calls are TRBV10-3 and TRBJ1-2; 10 nucleotides line up with TRBD1. The CDR3 covers 14 residues. Germline CDR1 is ENHRY and CDR2 is SYGVKD. With 7 bases clipped from V and 3 bases from J, the junction kept 5 bases outside the gene matches. CDR3 bases: TGTGCCATCACCGGGACAGGGGCGGACTATGGCTACACCTTC. Translated, it gives CAITGTGADYGYTF.

This chain links TRBV30 with TRBJ2-7; 8 positions match TRBD1. After removal of 2 bases from V and 0 bases from J, the junction contained 9 bases not matched to a gene. This CDR3 comprises 16 residues. Germline V CDR1 and CDR2: GTSNPN, SVGIG (reference sequence). The CDR3 bases are TGTGCCTGGAGTAAAGGACAGGGCTTTAGCTCCTACGAGCAGTACTTC. Translating it yields CAWSKGQGFSSYEQYF.

V usage is TRBV5-4 and J usage is TRBJ2-7, with D unclear. The CDR3 is 13 amino acids. Germline CDR1 and CDR2: SGHNT and YYREEE (reference sequence). V shed 0 bases and J shed 6 bases, with 10 bases lying between them. CDR3 in amino acids: CASSLAGVPEQYF. DNA of the CDR3: TGTGCCAGCAGCTTGGCTGGAGTACCCGAGCAGTACTTC.

CDR3 sequence (DNA): TGTGCCTGGAGTGTAGACTACGCTAACAATGAGCAGTTCTTC. Protein product: CAWSVDYANNEQFF. V usage is TRBV30 and J usage is TRBJ2-1, with D possibly matching TRBD2 (5 bases). CDR1 GTSNPN and CDR2 SVGIG come from the germline V gene (reference sequence). V was clipped by 0 bases and J by 5 bases, with 11 bases between them. This CDR3 is built from 14 residues.

V gene TRBV19 combines with J gene TRBJ2-1; 8 bases align to TRBD2. V trimming: 7 bases; J trimming: 8 bases; junction bases outside the gene matches: 13. CDR1 and CDR2 (germline): LNHDA, SQIVND (reference sequence). The CDR3 sequence is 15 residues long. The CDR3 DNA follows: TGTGCCAGTATGGCCAAGGCTAGCGGGCGCGATGAGCAGTTCTTC. This translates into CASMAKASGRDEQFF.

The chain employs TRBV4-1 and TRBJ2-5, with a possible D match to TRBD2 (6 bases). CDR3 length equals 16 residues. Trimming shortened V by 4 bases and J by 1 base, and 16 bases separated the two germline ends. Germline CDR1 is MGHRA and CDR2 is YSYEKL. CDR3 nucleotide sequence: TGCGCCAGCAGCCGTCGACTAGGTGATGGCCAAGAGACCCAGTACTTC. Protein product: CASSRRLGDGQETQYF.

The gene calls are TRBV10-3 and TRBJ1-3; D not resolved. The germline V gene has CDR1 ENHRY and CDR2 SYGVKD. The CDR3 loop spans 12 amino acids. Between the trimmed V and J ends, which lost 2 bases and 5 bases, there was a span of 4 bases. CDR3 sequence: CAISEERNTIYF. CDR3 DNA sequence: TGTGCCATCAGTGAGGAGAGAAACACCATATATTTT.

This chain uses TRBV5-1 with TRBJ2-7; a possible D gene is TRBD1 (6 bases). From germline, CDR1 is SGHRS and CDR2 YFSETQ. This CDR3 comprises 15 residues. V was pared by 4 bases and J by 3 bases, with 17 bases between. In nucleotides, the CDR3 is TGCGCCAGCAGCGCTGCCGGGACATTTAGCTACGAGCAGTACTTC. Protein product: CASSAAGTFSYEQYF.

This clone was seen just once. The identical CDR3 is also encoded by other nucleotide sequences in the sample. J is TRBJ1-2 and V is TRBV10-3, with D possibly being TRBD1 (5 bases). The CDR3 runs to 13 residues. The V and J ends lost 3 bases and 4 bases respectively, with 9 bases between them. Germline lookup yields CDR1 ENHRY and CDR2 SYGVKD. CDR3 nucleotides: TGTGCCATCAGTGAAGGGGTGGGCTATGGCTACACCTTC. Translating it yields CAISEGVGYGYTF.